This T cell receptor (beta chain) was recovered during a study of patients and donors after allogeneic stem cell transplantation. V lost 6 bases, J lost 0 bases, and 4 bases stayed unmatched. CDR1 and CDR2 from the germline V gene are SGHRS and YFSETQ. The CDR3 is made up of 15 amino acids. TCRdb re-derived calls from the RT-PCR reads in MiXCR, one entry per CDR3 protein. Among 2,500 or so distinct CDR3 sequences listed, roughly 17% were seen once. This clonotype qualifies as medium-sized. Sample: blood, either unsorted or a sorted T cell fraction (not recorded which). The rearrangement links TRBV5-1 to TRBJ2-2; 8 bases match TRBD2. The sequence derives from a human donor who was either an allogeneic HSCT recipient or a stem cell or donor lymphocyte infusion donor (not recorded which). It is not recorded whose cells these are; they may come from a transplant donor. CDR3 coding DNA: TGCGCCAGCACCCTGACTAGCGCGAACACCGGGGAGCTGTTTTTT. It encodes CASTLTSANTGELFF.